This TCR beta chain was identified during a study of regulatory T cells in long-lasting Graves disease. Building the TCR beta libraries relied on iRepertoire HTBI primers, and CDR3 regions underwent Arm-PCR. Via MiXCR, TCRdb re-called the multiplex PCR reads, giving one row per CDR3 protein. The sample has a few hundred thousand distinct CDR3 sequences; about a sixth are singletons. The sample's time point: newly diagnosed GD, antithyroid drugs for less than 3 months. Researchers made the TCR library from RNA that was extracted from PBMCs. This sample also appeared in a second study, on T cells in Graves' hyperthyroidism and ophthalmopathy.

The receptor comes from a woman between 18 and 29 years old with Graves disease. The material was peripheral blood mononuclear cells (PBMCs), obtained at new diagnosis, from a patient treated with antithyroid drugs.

CDR3 protein: CASSLTVAGGETQYF. The CDR3 coding sequence is TGTGCCAGCAGCTTAACGGTAGCGGGGGGCGAAACGCAGTATTTT. The chain is built from TRBV7-3 and TRBJ2-3, with 10 positions matching TRBD2. Germline values: CDR1 SGHTA, CDR2 FQGTGA. The trim removed 0 bases at V and 9 bases at J, leaving 6 bases unmatched. The CDR3 is 15 amino acids.